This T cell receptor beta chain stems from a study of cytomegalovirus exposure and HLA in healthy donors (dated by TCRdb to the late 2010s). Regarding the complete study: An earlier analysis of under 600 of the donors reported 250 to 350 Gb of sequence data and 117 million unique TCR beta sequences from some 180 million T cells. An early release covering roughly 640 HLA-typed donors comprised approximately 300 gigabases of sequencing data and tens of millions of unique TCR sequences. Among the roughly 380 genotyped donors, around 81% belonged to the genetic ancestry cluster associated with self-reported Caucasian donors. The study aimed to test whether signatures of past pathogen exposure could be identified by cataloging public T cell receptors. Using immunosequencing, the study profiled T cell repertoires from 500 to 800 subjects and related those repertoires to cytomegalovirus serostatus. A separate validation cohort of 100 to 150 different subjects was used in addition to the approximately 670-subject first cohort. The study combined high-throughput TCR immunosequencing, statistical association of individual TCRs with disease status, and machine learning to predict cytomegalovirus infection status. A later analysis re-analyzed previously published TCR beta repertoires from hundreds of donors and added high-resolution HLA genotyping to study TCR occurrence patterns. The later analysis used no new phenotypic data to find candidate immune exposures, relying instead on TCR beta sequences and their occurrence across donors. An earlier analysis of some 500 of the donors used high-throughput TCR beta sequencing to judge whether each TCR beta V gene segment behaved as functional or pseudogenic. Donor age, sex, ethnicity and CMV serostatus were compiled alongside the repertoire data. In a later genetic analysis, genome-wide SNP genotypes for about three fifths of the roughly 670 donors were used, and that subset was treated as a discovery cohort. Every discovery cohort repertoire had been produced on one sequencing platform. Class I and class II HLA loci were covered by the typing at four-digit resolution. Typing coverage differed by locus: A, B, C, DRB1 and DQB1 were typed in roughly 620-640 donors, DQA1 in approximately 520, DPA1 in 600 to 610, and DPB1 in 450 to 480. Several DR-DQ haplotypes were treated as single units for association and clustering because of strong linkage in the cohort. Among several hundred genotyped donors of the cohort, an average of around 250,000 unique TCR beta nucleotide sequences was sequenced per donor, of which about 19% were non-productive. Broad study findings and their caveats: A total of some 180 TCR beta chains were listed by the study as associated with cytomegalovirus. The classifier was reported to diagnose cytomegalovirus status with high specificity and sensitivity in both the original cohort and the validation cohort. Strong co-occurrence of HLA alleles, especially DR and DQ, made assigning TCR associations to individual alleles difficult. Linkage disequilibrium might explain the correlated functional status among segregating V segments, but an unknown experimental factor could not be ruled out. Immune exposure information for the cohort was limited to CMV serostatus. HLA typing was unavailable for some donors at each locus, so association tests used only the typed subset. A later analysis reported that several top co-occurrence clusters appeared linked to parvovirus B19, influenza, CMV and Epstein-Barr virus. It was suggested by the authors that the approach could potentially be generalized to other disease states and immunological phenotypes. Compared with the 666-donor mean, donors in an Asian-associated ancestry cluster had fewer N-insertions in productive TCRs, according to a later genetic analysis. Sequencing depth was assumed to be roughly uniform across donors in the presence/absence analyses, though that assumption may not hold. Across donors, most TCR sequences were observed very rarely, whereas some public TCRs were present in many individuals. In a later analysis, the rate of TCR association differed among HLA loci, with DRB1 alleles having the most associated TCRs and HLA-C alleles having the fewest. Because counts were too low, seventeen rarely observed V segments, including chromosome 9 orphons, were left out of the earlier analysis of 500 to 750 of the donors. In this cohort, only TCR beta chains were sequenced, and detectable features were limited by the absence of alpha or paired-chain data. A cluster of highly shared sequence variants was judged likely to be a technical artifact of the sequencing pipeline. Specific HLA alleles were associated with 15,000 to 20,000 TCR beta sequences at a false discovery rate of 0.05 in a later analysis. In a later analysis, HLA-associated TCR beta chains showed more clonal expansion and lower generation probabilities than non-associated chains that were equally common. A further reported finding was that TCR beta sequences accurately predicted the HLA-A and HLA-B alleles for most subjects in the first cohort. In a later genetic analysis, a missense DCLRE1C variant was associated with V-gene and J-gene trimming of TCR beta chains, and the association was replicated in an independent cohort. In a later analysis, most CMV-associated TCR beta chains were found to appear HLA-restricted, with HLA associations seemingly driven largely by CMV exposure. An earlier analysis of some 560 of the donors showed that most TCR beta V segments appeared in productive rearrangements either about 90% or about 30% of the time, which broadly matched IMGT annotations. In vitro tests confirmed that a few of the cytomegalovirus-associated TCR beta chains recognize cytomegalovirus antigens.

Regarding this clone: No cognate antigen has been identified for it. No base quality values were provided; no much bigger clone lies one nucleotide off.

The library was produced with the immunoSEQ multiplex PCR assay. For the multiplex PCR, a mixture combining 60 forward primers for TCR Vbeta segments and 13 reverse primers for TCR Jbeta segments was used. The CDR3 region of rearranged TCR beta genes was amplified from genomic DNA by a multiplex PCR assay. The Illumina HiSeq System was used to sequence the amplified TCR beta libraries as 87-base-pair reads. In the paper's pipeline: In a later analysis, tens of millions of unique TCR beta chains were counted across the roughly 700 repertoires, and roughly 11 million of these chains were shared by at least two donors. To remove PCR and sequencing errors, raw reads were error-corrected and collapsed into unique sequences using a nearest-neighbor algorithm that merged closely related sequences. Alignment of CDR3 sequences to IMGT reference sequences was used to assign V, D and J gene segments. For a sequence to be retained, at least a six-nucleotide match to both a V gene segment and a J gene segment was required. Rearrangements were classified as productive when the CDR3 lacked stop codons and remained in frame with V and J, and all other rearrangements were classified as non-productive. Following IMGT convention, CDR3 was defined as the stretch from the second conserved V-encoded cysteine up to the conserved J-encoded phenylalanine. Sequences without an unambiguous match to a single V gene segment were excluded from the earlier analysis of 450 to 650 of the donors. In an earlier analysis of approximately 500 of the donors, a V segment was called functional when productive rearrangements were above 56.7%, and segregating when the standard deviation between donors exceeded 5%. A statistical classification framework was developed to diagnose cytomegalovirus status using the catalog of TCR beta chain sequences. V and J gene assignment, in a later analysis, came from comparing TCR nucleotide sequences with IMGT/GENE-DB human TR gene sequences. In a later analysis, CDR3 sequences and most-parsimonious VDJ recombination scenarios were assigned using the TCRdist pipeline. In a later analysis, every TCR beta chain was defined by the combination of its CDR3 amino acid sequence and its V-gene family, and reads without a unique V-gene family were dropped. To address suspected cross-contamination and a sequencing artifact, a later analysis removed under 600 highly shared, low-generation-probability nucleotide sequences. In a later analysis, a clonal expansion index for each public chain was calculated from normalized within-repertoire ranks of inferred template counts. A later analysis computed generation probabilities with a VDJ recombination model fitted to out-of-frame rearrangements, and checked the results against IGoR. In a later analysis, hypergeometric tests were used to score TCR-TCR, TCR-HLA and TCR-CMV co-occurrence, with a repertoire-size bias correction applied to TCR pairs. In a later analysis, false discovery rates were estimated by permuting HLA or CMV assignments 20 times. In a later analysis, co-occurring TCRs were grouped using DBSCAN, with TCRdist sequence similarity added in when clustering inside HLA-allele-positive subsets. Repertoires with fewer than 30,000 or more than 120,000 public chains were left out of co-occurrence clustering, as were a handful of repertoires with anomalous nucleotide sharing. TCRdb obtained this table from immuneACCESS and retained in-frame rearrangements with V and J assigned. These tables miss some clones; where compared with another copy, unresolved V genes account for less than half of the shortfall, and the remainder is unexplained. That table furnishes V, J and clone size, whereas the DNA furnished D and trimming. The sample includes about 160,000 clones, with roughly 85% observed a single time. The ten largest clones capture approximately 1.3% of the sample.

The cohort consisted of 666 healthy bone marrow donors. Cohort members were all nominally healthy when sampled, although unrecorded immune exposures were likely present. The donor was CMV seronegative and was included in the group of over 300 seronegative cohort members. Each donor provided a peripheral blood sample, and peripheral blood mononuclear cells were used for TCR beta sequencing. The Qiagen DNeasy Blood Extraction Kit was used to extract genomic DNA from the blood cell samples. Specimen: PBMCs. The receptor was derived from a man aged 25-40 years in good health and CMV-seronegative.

The CDR3 has the sequence CASAGGYEQYF. The DNA sequence follows: TGCGCCAGCGCAGGGGGCTACGAGCAGTACTTC. This receptor chain uses TRBV5-1 and TRBJ2-7; 7 nucleotides in the junction match TRBD1. Trimming leaves V shorter by 7 bases and J shorter by 3 bases, with the junction holding 1 base beyond the gene matches. The CDR3 measures 11 amino acids from cysteine to phenylalanine. Left in the record is the CDR3 DNA by itself, 33 bases read in frame from the first base. In the germline V gene, CDR1 corresponds to SGHRS and CDR2 to YFSETQ.